The following is a T cell receptor (beta chain) sequence with its context. These data come from a study of shared T cell receptors in the human thymus. Data came from immunoSEQ multiplex PCR; TCRdb stores just in-frame clones and leaves some out. The sample holds hundreds of thousands of clones, approximately 85% seen once. J gave up 5 bases and V 5 bases, and 5 bases lay outside the gene matches. This CDR3 has 13 amino acids. Germline assignment: CDR1 MGHDK and CDR2 SYGVNS. The data also belong to a second study, concerning human thymus T cells. From that second work: Healthy Finnish infants having corrective surgery for congenital heart defects served as donors. Resections obtained during corrective heart surgery supplied the thymus tissue. Related research found strongly overlapping thymic repertoires in unrelated individuals.

Sequenced: thymocytes. The TCR sequence derives from a girl under three years old with a congenital heart defect. V usage is TRBV25-1 and J usage is TRBJ1-2, with TRBD1 identical over 7 bases. CDR3 DNA: TGTGCCAGCAGTCAGGGGGGAAATTATGGCTACACCTTC. As protein: CASSQGGNYGYTF.